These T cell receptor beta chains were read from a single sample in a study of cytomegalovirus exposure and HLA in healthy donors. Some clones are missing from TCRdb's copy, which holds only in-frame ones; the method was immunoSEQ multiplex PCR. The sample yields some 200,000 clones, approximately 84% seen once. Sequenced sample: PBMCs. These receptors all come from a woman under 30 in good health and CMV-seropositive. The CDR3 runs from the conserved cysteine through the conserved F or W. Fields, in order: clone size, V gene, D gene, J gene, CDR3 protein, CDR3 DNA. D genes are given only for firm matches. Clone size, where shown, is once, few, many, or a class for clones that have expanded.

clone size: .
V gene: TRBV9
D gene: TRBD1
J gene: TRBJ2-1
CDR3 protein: CASSVGGTGADEQFF
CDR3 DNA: TGTGCCAGCAGCGTAGGAGGGACAGGGGCGGATGAGCAGTTCTTC

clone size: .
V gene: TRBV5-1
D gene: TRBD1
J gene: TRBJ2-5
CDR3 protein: CASSSRDSLETQYF
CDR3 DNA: TGCGCCAGCAGCTCTCGGGACAGTTTAGAGACCCAGTACTTC

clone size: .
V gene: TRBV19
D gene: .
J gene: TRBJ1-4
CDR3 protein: CASSPFGLSGEKLFF
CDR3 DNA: TGTGCCAGTAGCCCCTTCGGGCTCTCGGGAGAAAAACTGTTTTTT

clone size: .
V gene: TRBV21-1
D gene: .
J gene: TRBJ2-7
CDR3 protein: CASSTSRTSGGENYEQYF
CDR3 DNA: TGTGCCAGCAGCACGTCGCGGACTAGCGGGGGAGAGAACTACGAGCAGTACTTC

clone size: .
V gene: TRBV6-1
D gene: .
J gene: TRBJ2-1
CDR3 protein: CASSEVPGSSYNEQFF
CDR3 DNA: TGTGCCAGCAGTGAAGTACCGGGGAGCTCCTACAATGAGCAGTTCTTC

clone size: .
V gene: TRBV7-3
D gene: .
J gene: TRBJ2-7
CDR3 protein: CASSLNPPDSGGEQYF
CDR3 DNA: TGTGCCAGCAGCTTAAATCCTCCGGACAGTGGAGGTGAGCAGTACTTC

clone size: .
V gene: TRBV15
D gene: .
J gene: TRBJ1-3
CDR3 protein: CATSRDGSNTIYF
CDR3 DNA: TGTGCCACCAGCAGAGATGGGAGTAACACCATATATTTT

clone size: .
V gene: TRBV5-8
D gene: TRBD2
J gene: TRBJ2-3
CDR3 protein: CASSLGLVGTDTQYF
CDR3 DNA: TGTGCCAGCAGCCTCGGACTAGTAGGCACAGATACGCAGTATTTT

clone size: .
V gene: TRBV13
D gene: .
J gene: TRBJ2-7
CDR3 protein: CASSLGISGEQYF
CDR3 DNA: TGTGCCAGCAGCTTAGGGATATCAGGCGAGCAGTACTTC

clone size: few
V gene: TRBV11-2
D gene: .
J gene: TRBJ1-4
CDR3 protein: CASSLEFGELFF
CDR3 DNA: TGTGCCAGCAGTTTAGAGTTCGGGGAACTGTTTTTT

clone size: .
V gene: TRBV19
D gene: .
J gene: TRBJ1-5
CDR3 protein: CASSIGNSLNQPQHF
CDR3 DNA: TGTGCCAGTAGTATAGGGAACAGTCTTAATCAGCCCCAGCATTTT

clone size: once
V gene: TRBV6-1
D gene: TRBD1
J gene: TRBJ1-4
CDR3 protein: CASSEGTRDRRSEKLFF
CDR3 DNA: TGTGCCAGCAGTGAGGGGACTCGGGACAGGAGGTCAGAAAAACTGTTTTTT

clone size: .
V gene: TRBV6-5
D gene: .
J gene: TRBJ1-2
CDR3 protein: CASRRIGVEYGYTF
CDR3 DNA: TGTGCCAGCAGGCGGATAGGGGTAGAGTATGGCTACACCTTC

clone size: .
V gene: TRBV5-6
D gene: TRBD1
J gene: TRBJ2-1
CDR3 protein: CASSLELGTVPRSDEQFF
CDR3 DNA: TGTGCCAGCAGCTTGGAATTAGGGACAGTTCCCCGATCGGACGAGCAGTTCTTC

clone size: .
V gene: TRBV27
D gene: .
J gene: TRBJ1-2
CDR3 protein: CASSLKGQSYGYTF
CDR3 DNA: TGTGCCAGCAGTTTAAAGGGGCAGTCCTATGGCTACACCTTC

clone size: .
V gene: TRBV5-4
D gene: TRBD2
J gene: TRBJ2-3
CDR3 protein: CASSLWLAGGYTDTQYF
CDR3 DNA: TGTGCCAGCAGCTTGTGGCTAGCGGGGGGATACACAGATACGCAGTATTTT

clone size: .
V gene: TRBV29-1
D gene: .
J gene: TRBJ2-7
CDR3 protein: CSVGGHRNDEQYF
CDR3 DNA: TGCAGCGTTGGGGGACACCGTAACGACGAGCAGTACTTC

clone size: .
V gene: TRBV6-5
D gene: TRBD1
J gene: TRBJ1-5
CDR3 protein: CASRSDRGSNQPQHF
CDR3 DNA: TGTGCCAGCAGATCGGACAGGGGTAGCAATCAGCCCCAGCATTTT

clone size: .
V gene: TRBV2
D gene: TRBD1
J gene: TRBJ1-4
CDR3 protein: CASKGTGGGKLFF
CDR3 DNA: TGTGCCAGCAAAGGGACAGGGGGCGGAAAACTGTTTTTT

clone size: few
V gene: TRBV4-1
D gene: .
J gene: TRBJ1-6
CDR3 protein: CASSQDSHPGQSNSPLHF
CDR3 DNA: TGCGCCAGCAGCCAAGATAGCCATCCTGGACAGAGTAATTCACCCCTCCACTTT

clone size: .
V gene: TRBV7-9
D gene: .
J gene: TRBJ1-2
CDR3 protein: CASSLDSDYGYTF
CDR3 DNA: TGTGCCAGCAGCTTAGACTCCGACTATGGCTACACCTTC

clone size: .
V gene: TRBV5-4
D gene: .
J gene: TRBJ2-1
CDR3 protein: CASSFPKSGDDEQFF
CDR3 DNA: TGTGCCAGCAGCTTTCCGAAGTCAGGTGACGATGAGCAGTTCTTC

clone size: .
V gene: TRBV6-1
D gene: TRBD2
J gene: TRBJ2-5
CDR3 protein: CASSELFGTGTSGGTQYF
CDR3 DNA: TGTGCCAGCAGTGAGCTGTTTGGGACCGGGACTAGCGGGGGGACCCAGTACTTC

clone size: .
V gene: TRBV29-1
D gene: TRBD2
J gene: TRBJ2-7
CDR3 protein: CSVGEGRGQYF
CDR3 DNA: TGCAGCGTTGGGGAGGGGCGGGGGCAGTACTTC

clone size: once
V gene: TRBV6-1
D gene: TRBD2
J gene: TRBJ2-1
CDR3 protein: CATKTSGGYNEQFF
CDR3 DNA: TGTGCCACCAAGACTAGCGGGGGATACAATGAGCAGTTCTTC

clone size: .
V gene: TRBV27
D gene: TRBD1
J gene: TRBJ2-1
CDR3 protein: CASSFYPQGASSEQFF
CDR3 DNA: TGTGCCAGCAGTTTTTACCCGCAGGGGGCGTCCAGTGAGCAGTTCTTC

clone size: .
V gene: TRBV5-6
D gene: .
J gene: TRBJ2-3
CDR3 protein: CASSFGDTQYF
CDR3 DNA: TGTGCCAGCAGCTTCGGAGATACGCAGTATTTT

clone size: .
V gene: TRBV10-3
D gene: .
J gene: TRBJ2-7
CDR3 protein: CAISGRGGDQGYEQYF
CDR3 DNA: TGTGCCATCAGTGGCAGGGGAGGGGACCAGGGCTATGAGCAGTACTTC

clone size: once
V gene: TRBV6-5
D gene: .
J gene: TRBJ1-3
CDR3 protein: CASSYGGLSGNTIYF
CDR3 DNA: TGTGCCAGCAGTTACGGGGGACTCTCTGGAAACACCATATATTTT

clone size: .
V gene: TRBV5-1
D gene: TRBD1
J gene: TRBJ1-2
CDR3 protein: CASSPGQGRQQYTF
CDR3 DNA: TGCGCCAGCAGCCCGGGACAGGGTAGACAGCAGTACACCTTC

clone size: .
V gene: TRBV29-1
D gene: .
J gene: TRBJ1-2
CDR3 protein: CSVPSGVWKSGSYGYTF
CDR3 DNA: TGCAGCGTTCCCTCCGGGGTTTGGAAGTCTGGGAGCTATGGCTACACCTTC

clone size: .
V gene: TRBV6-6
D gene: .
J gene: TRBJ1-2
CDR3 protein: CASIKVTASNYGYTF
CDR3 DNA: TGTGCCAGCATCAAAGTGACAGCCTCTAACTATGGCTACACCTTC

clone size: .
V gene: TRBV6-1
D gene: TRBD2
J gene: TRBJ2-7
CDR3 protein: CASRIAGAPHEQYF
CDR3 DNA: TGTGCCAGCAGAATAGCGGGGGCCCCCCACGAGCAGTACTTC

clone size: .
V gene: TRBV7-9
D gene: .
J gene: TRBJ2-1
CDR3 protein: CASSSGGGKQFF
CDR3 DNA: TGTGCCAGCAGCTCCGGTGGGGGGAAGCAGTTCTTC

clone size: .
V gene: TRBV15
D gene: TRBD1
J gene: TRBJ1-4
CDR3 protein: CATSRKTGGEEKLFF
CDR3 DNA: TGTGCCACCAGCAGAAAGACAGGGGGCGAGGAAAAACTGTTTTTT

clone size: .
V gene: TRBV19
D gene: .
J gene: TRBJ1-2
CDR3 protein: CASSILSQRDTLNILNYGYTF
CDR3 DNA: TGTGCCAGTAGTATCCTATCGCAGCGGGACACACTCAACATCCTTAACTATGGCTACACCTTC

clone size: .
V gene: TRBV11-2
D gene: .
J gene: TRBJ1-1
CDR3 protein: CASSLQSANTEAFF
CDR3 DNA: TGTGCCAGCAGCTTACAGTCTGCGAACACTGAAGCTTTCTTT

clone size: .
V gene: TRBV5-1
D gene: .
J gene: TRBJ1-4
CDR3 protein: CASSPGVGEKLFF
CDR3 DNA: TGCGCCAGCAGCCCCGGGGTAGGGGAAAAACTGTTTTTT

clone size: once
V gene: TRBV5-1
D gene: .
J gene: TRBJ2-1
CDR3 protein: CASSLRDSGNEQFF
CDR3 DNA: TGCGCCAGCAGCCTCAGGGATTCCGGGAATGAGCAGTTCTTC

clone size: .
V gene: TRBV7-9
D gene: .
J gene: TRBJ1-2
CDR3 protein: CASSFSQGEGYTF
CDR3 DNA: TGTGCCAGCAGCTTTAGTCAGGGCGAGGGCTACACCTTC

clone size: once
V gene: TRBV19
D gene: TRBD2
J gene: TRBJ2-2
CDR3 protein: CASIPESGINTGELFF
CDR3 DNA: TGTGCCAGTATACCCGAAAGCGGGATAAACACCGGGGAGCTGTTTTTT

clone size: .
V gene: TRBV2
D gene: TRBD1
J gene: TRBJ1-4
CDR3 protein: CASSLRTGIGEKLFF
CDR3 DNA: TGTGCCAGCAGTCTAAGGACAGGGATCGGGGAAAAACTGTTTTTT

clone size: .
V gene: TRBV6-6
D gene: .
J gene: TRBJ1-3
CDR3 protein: CASSYLPRNTIYF
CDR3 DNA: TGTGCCAGCAGTTACCTCCCCCGAAACACCATATATTTT

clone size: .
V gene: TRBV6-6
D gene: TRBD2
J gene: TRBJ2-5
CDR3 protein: CSRAGGPQETQYF
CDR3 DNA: TGTTCTAGAGCGGGGGGGCCCCAAGAGACCCAGTACTTC

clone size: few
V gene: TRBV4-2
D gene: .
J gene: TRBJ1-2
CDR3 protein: CASSQDRRGERGYTF
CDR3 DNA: TGTGCCAGCAGCCAAGATAGGAGGGGCGAGAGGGGCTACACCTTC

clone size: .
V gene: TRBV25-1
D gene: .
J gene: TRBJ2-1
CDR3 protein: CASIGDGQNEQFF
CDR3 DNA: TGTGCCAGCATAGGAGACGGTCAAAATGAGCAGTTCTTC

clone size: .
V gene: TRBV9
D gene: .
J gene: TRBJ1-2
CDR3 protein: CASSVAGGTYGYTF
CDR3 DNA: TGTGCCAGCAGCGTAGCTGGAGGGACCTATGGCTACACCTTC

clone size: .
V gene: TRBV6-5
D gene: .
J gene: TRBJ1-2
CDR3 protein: CASSYSGDYGYTF
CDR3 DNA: TGTGCCAGCAGTTACTCCGGGGACTATGGCTACACCTTC

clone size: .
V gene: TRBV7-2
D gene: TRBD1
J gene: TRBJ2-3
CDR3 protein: CASSWTGGTDTQYF
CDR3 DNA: TGTGCCAGCAGCTGGACAGGAGGCACAGATACGCAGTATTTT

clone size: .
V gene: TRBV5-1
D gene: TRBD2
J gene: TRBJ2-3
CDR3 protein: CASSPGLAGGGVSTDTQYF
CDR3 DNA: TGCGCCAGCAGCCCCGGGCTAGCGGGGGGGGGTGTTAGCACAGATACGCAGTATTTT